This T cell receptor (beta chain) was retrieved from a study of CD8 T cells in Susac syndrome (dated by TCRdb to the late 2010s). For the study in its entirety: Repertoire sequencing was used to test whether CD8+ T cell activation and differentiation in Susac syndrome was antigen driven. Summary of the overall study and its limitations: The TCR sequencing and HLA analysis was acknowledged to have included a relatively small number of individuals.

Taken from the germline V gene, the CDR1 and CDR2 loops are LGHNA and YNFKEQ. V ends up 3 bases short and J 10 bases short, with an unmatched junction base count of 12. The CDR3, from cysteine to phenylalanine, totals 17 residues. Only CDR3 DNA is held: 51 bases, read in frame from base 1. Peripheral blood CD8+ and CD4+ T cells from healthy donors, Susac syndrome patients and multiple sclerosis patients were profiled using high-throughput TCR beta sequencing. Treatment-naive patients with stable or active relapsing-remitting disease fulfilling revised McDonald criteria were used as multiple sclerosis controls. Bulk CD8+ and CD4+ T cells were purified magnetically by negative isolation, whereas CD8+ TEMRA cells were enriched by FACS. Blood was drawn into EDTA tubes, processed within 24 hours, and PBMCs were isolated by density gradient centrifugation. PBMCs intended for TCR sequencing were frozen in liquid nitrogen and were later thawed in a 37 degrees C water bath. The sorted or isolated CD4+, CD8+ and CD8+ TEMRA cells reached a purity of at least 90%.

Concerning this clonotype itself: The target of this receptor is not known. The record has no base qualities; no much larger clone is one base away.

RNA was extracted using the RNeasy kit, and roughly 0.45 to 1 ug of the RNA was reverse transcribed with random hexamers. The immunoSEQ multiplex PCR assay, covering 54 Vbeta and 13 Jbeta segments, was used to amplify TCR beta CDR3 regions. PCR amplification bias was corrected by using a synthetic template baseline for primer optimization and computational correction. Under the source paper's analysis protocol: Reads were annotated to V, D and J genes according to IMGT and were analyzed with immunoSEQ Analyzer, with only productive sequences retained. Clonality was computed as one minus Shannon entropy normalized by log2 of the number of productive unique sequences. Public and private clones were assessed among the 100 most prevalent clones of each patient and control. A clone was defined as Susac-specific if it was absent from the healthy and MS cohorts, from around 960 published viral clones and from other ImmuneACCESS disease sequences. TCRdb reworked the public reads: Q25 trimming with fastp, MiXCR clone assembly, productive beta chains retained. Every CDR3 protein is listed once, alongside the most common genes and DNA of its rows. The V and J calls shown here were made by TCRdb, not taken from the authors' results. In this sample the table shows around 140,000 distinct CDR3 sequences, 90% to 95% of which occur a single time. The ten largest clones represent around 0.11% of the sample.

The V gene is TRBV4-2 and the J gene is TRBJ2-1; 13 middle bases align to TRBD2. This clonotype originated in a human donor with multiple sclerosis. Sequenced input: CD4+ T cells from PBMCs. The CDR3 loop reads CASSHPGLAGESGEQFF. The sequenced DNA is TGTGCCAGCAGCCATCCAGGACTAGCGGGAGAATCGGGGGAGCAGTTCTTC.